This T cell receptor beta chain was profiled in a study of T-cell reconstitution after alpha-beta-depleted transplantation in children. CDR3 size: 14 residues. With 6 bases removed from V and 0 bases from J, the gap between germline ends came to 12 bases. CDR1 and CDR2 (germline): SQVTM, ANQGSEA. It was with unique molecular identifiers that the TCRbeta library was prepared. Each CDR3 protein gets one entry after TCRdb re-called the PCR reads with MiXCR. The repertoire has 250,000 to 300,000 distinct CDR3 sequences, nearly 10% of them found once; the top ten carry 10%. This clonotype was found a few times.

The sequencing used PBMCs from the stem cell graft donor, collected from the stem cell graft. This clonotype was sampled from a human donor who donated a stem cell graft to a child with SCID. The V gene is TRBV29-1, the J gene TRBJ1-3; no clear D. CDR3: CSVAPFGSGNTIYF. The CDR3 DNA follows: TGCAGCGTCGCCCCCTTCGGCTCTGGAAACACCATATATTTT.